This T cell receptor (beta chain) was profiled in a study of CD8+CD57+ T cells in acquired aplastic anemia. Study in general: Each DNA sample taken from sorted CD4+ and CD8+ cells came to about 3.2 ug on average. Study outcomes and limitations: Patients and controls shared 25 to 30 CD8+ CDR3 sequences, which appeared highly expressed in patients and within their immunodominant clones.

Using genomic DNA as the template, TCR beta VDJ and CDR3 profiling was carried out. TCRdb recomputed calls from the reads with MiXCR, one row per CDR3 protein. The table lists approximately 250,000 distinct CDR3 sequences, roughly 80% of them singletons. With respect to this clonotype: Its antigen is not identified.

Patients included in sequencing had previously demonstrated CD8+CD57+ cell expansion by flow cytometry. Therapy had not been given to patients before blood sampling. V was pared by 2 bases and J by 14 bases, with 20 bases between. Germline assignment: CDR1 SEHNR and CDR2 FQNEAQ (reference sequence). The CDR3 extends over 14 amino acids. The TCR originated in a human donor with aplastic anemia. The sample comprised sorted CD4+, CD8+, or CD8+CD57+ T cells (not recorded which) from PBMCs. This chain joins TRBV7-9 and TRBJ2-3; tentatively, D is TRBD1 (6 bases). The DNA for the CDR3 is TGTGCCAGCAGCTTACAGCGAGACCGGACAGCCCTGTATTTT. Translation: CASSLQRDRTALYF.